This entry concerns a single T cell receptor beta chain. Antigen: not known. This sample stems from a study of Graves' ophthalmopathy and Graves' hyperthyroidism. Overall study findings and caveats: Researchers report that a 13-signature model separated ophthalmopathy from stable hyperthyroidism, posting around 86% sensitivity and roughly 81% specificity.

Amplified TCR beta CDR3 regions were obtained using RNA transcripts as template. The authors performed first-round RT-PCR with HTBI primers and then a second-round multiplex PCR. Via MiXCR, TCRdb re-called the multiplex PCR reads, giving one row per CDR3 protein. Counted here are over a million distinct CDR3 sequences, 35% to 40% occurring once; the ten biggest clones make up over 8.5%. Trimming cost V 3 bases and J 5 bases; bases outside gene matches: 10. Germline CDR1 SEHNR, CDR2 FQNEAQ (reference sequence). This CDR3 region has 15 residues. None of the included patients had other autoimmune diseases, uncontrolled infections, pregnancy or lactation, as these led to exclusion. Diagnosis was based on clinical symptoms, serum thyroxine, TRAb, thyroid ultrasound and orbital computed tomography.

This clonotype was sampled from an adult man with Graves' hyperthyroidism. The J gene is TRBJ2-7, the V gene TRBV7-9; the match to TRBD2 covers 7 bases. The sequenced material came from peripheral blood or thyroid tissue (not recorded which). CDR3 nucleotide sequence: TGTGCCAGCAGCTTCGGGGGAGGGCTACCCAACGAGCAGTACTTC. Amino acid sequence: CASSFGGGLPNEQYF.